These 12 T cell receptor beta chains originate from one sample sequenced in a study of glioma-infiltrating T cells after dendritic cell vaccination. Time point here: after dendritic cell vaccination, including at tumor progression/relapse. Data came from immunoSEQ multiplex PCR; TCRdb stores just in-frame clones and leaves some out. The data hold approximately 99,000 clones, with over 80% observed a single time. The sequences come from blood, collected after dendritic cell vaccination. These receptors originate from a human donor with glioblastoma.

V is TRBV6-5 and J is TRBJ1-3, with D tentatively TRBD1 (6 bases). The CDR3 sequence is 15 residues long. Germline loops: CDR1 MNHEY, CDR2 SVGAGI. V shed 6 bases and J shed 1 base, with 13 bases lying between them. CDR3 in amino acids: CASRFGQHSGNTIYF. The CDR3 coding sequence is TGTGCCAGCAGGTTTGGACAGCATTCTGGAAACACCATATATTTT.

This clone was seen a single time. This sequence joins TRBV7-9 and TRBJ2-2; D is perhaps TRBD2 (5 bases). The germline V gene has CDR1 SEHNR and CDR2 FQNEAQ (reference sequence). V lost 6 bases and J 1 base, leaving 15 bases between the germline ends. This CDR3 has 16 residues. The CDR3 DNA sequence: TGTGCCAGCAGTCACCCCCGGGGAAAGAACACCGGGGAGCTGTTTTTT. As protein: CASSHPRGKNTGELFF.

This sequence joins TRBV9 and TRBJ2-1; a possible D gene is TRBD2 (5 bases). The CDR3 has 13 amino acids. Germline CDR1 SGDLS, CDR2 YYNGEE. Trimming removed 3 bases from V and 7 bases from J, with 11 bases in between. In DNA form, the CDR3 reads TGTGCCAGCAGCGCCCAACTAGTAAATGAGCAGTTCTTC. It codes for CASSAQLVNEQFF.

This rearrangement joins TRBV15 to TRBJ2-5; 10 nucleotides agree with TRBD2. Losses at the gene ends were 3 bases for V and 3 bases for J; bases not matched to a gene: 7. CDR1 is LNHNV, CDR2 YYDKDF, per germline (reference sequence). The CDR3 consists of 16 residues. DNA of the CDR3: TGTGCCACCAGCAGGGTCCGGACTAGCGGAAAAGAGACCCAGTACTTC. It codes for CATSRVRTSGKETQYF.

This sequence joins TRBV29-1 and TRBJ1-5, with 9 nucleotides matching TRBD1. Looked up from germline, CDR1 is SQVTM and CDR2 is ANQGSEA. CDR3 size: 14 residues. The V gene end was trimmed by 6 bases and the J gene end by 4 bases; junction bases not matched to a gene: 7. CDR3 coding DNA: TGCAGCGTGGGACAGGGAGCCGGTAATCAGCCCCAGCATTTT. Protein product: CSVGQGAGNQPQHF.

The chain links TRBV10-3 to TRBJ1-5, with no clear D. The CDR3 extends over 12 amino acids. The germline V gene encodes CDR1 ENHRY and CDR2 SYGVKD. With 2 bases removed from V and 5 bases from J, the gap between germline ends came to 4 bases. The CDR3, as DNA: TGTGCCATCAGTGAGACAGATCAGCCCCAGCATTTT. It codes for CAISETDQPQHF.

This chain connects TRBV9 to TRBJ2-5; perhaps TRBD2 as D (6 bases). V was clipped by 4 bases and J by 9 bases, with 7 bases between them. This CDR3 spans 10 amino acids. Germline CDR1 and CDR2: SGDLS and YYNGEE. The DNA of the CDR3 is TGTGCCAGCAGCCCGGGGGCCCAGTACTTC. Protein: CASSPGAQYF.

The genes are TRBV28 and TRBJ1-3, with D perhaps matching TRBD1 (5 bases). CDR3 size: 13 residues. The V gene lost 2 bases and the J gene lost 8 bases, with 10 bases spanning the gap. CDR1 is MDHEN, CDR2 SYDVKM, per germline. Here the CDR3 reads CASSLRGSYTIYF. CDR3 nucleotides: TGTGCCAGCAGTTTACGGGGGAGCTACACCATATATTTT.

The rearrangement uses TRBV19 and TRBJ1-2; D might be TRBD1 (5 bases). V lost 6 bases, J lost 7 bases, and 12 bases lay in between. Germline values: CDR1 LNHDA, CDR2 SQIVND (reference sequence). The CDR3 sequence is 12 residues long. CDR3 protein: CASSNRTLGYTF. CDR3 bases: TGTGCCAGTAGCAATCGGACACTTGGCTACACCTTC.

The V call is TRBV28, the J call TRBJ1-1; D uncertain. CDR3 length: 10 amino acids. Per the germline V gene, CDR1 is MDHEN and CDR2 is SYDVKM. Trimming removed 10 bases from V and 10 bases from J, with 13 bases in between. The CDR3 DNA sequence: TGTGCCACTCACCCGGGTGGAGCTTTCTTT. Amino acids: CATHPGGAFF.

CDR3 DNA: TGCAGCGCCAGAAATAGCAATCAGCCCCAGCATTTT. Its translation is CSARNSNQPQHF. The gene calls are TRBV29-1 and TRBJ1-5; no firm D call. The germline V gene encodes CDR1 SQVTM and CDR2 ANQGSEA. This CDR3 has 12 residues. The germline V and J ends were trimmed by 7 bases and 0 bases, with 7 bases remaining between them.

The gene calls are TRBV6-6 and TRBJ1-3, with unresolved D. Germline loops: CDR1 MNHNY, CDR2 SVGAGI (reference sequence). With 2 bases removed from V and 2 bases from J, the gap between germline ends came to 7 bases. CDR3 length equals 14 residues. This CDR3 reads CASSYGSTGNTIYF. CDR3 nucleotide sequence: TGTGCCAGCAGTTACGGGAGCACTGGAAACACCATATATTTT.